This T cell receptor beta chain derives from a study of Ad26.COV2.S vaccination and SARS-CoV-2 variants. Whole-study findings and limits: For non-spike TCRs, breadth in vaccine recipients resembled that in placebo recipients.

Produced via immunoSEQ multiplex PCR; TCRdb's table is partial and in-frame only. The data hold roughly 300,000 clones, with 70% to 90% observed a single time. Specified treatment: over 15 received Ad26.COV2.S at low or high dose, single or two shots; about 5 received placebo; per-sample allocation not given. Each sample was drawn 63 days after the first injection (of vaccine or placebo). A Boston donor was an adult aged 18-55 years. With respect to this clone: No antigen is known for it.

The sequence was obtained from a person between 18 and 65 years old who received the Ad26.COV2.S COVID-19 vaccine or a placebo. The source was peripheral blood, collected in a trial of Ad26.COV2.S vaccine versus placebo.

For the CDR3, the DNA is TGCGCCAGCAGCCATGGGGGGCAGTATAACACCATATATTTT. Residues: CASSHGGQYNTIYF. The V and J genes are TRBV4-1 and TRBJ1-3; D might be TRBD1 (6 bases). Deletions cut 3 bases from V and 7 bases from J, with 13 bases between. The CDR3 covers 14 residues. Germline V CDR1 and CDR2: MGHRA, YSYEKL.